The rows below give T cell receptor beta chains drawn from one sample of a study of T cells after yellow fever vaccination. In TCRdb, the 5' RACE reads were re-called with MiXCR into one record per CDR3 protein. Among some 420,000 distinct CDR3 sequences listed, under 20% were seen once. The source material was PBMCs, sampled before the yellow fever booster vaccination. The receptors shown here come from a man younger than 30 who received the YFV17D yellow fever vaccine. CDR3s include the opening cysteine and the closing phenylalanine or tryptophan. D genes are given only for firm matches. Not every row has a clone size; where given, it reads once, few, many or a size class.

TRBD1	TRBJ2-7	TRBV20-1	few	TGCAGTGCTAGATGGGACAGGGGATACGAGCAGTACTTC	CSARWDRGYEQYF
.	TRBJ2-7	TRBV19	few	TGTGCCAGTAGTAATTTGGGGCACTCCTACGAGCAGTACTTC	CASSNLGHSYEQYF
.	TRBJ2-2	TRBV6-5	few	TGTGCCAGCCATGAATCCAGGGGACTCGGAACCGGGGAGCTGTTTTTT	CASHESRGLGTGELFF
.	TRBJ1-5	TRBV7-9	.	TGTGCCAGCAGCCGGACAGATAGCAATCAGCCCCAGCATTTT	CASSRTDSNQPQHF
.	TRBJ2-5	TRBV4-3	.	TGCGCCAGCAGCCAAGATGCGTGGGAGACCCAGTACTTC	CASSQDAWETQYF
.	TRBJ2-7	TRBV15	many	TGTGCCACCAGCAGAGATCACCTCTCTTACGAGCAGTACTTC	CATSRDHLSYEQYF
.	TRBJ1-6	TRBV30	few	TGTGCCTGGACCGGCGGAAGTCTAAATTCACCCCTCCACTTT	CAWTGGSLNSPLHF
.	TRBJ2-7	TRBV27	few	TGTGCCAGCAGTTTATCTGGGTGGAACGACTACGAGCAGTACTTC	CASSLSGWNDYEQYF
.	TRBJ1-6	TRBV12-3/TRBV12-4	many	TGTGCCAGCAAACGCAGGGAAGTGTTTAATTCACCCCTCCACTTT	CASKRREVFNSPLHF
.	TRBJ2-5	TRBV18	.	TGTGCCAGCTCAGCCGTCATAGAGACCCAGTACTTC	CASSAVIETQYF
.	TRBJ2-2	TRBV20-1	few	TGCAGTGCTAGAGATCGCCAGCTTGGCGACACCGGGGAGCTGTTTTTT	CSARDRQLGDTGELFF
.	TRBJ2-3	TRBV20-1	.	TGCAGTGCTAGACAAAGGGGGTGGAGGGCAGATACGCAGTATTTT	CSARQRGWRADTQYF
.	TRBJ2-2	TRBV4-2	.	TGTGCCAGCAGCCAAGTTAGGGAAACCGGGGAGCTGTTTTTT	CASSQVRETGELFF
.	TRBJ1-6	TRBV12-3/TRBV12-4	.	TGTGCCAGCAGCCAGAGACAGGCAAATTCACCCCTCCACTTT	CASSQRQANSPLHF
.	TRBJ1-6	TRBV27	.	TGTGCCAGCAGTGAACAGCTCTATAATTCACCCCTCCACTTT	CASSEQLYNSPLHF
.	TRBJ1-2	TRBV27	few	TGTGCCAGCAGTTTAGCAGGGAAACGTGGCTACACCTTC	CASSLAGKRGYTF
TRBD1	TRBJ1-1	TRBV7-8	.	TGTGCCAGCAGCACTACAGGGGGATTTGCCACTGAAGCTTTCTTT	CASSTTGGFATEAFF
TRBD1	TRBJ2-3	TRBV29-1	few	TGCAGCGTTGAGGACAGGCTCAACACAGATACGCAGTATTTT	CSVEDRLNTDTQYF
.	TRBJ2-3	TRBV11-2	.	TGTGCCAGCCACACGGCCCAATCGCAGTATTTT	CASHTAQSQYF
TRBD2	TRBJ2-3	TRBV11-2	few	TGTGCCAGCAGCGCAGGGCGGGGGGGCCTAGATACGCAGTATTTT	CASSAGRGGLDTQYF
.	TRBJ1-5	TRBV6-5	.	TGTGCCAGCAGTCCGAGCCTCAGGGCCTCCAATCAGCCCCAGCATTTT	CASSPSLRASNQPQHF
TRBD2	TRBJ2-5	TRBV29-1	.	TGCAGCGTGATTAGCGGGGCCCAAGAGACCCAGTACTTC	CSVISGAQETQYF
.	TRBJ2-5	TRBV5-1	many	TGCGCCAGCAGCTTTGGGGCCAGGGAGGCGACCCAGTACTTC	CASSFGAREATQYF
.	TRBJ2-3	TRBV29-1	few	TGCAGCGTTGAAGATGGCCTATTCCCGGATACGCAGTATTTT	CSVEDGLFPDTQYF
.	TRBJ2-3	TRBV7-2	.	TGTGCCAGCAGCTTCATCGGAGGCGAGGATACGCAGTATTTT	CASSFIGGEDTQYF
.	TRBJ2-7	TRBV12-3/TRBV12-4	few	TGTGCCAGCAGCCAGGGACGGATGGCGGACGAGCAGTACTTC	CASSQGRMADEQYF
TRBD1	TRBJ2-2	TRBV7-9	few	TGTGCCAGCAGCTTCAGGGGGTACACCGGGGAGCTGTTTTTT	CASSFRGYTGELFF
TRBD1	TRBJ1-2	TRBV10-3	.	TGTGCCATCAGTGAACGGACAGGTTATGGCTACACCTTC	CAISERTGYGYTF
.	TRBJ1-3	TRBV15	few	TGTGCCACCAGCAGAGATCTTCCAGGACCCTCTGGAAACACCATATATTTT	CATSRDLPGPSGNTIYF
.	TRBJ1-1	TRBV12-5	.	TGTGCTAGTGGTTTGGCACGAGGCACTGAAGCTTTCTTT	CASGLARGTEAFF
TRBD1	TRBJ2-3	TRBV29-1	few	TGCAGCGTTGTCCGGACAGGGGCCACAGATACGCAGTATTTT	CSVVRTGATDTQYF
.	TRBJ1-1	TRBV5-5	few	TGTGCCAGCAGAACGTTGGGGAGCATGAACACTGAAGCTTTCTTT	CASRTLGSMNTEAFF
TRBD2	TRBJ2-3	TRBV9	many	TGTGCCAGCAACCCCGGGACTAGGTGGACAGATACGCAGTATTTT	CASNPGTRWTDTQYF
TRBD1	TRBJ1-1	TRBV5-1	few	TGCGCCAGCAGCGCGGGACAGGGGGCCGCTGAAGCTTTCTTT	CASSAGQGAAEAFF
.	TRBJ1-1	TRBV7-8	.	TGTGCCAGCAGCTTAGACGAGACGAACACTGAAGCTTTCTTT	CASSLDETNTEAFF
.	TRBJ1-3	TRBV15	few	TGTGCCACCAGCAGAGATCCGGGAGCTGGAAACACCATATATTTT	CATSRDPGAGNTIYF
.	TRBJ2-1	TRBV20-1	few	TGCAGTGCTAGAGATCGCTGCTTC	CSARDRCF
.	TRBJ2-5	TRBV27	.	TGTGCCAGCAGTCCCATGAGGGGGCAAGAGACCCAGTACTTC	CASSPMRGQETQYF
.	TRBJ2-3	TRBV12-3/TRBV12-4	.	TGTGCCAGCACCTTCTCTGGAGATACGCAGTATTTT	CASTFSGDTQYF
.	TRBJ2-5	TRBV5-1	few	TGCGCCACCACGGCCTACGGGGGTGAGACCCAGTACTTC	CATTAYGGETQYF
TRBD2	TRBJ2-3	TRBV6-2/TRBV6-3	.	TGTGCCAGCAGTTCAACCGGGGGCGGGAGGACAGATACGCAGTATTTT	CASSSTGGGRTDTQYF
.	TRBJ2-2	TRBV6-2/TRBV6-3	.	TGTGCCAGCAGTGACCTGGGCAGTGCCCGGAACACCGGGGAGCTGTTTTTT	CASSDLGSARNTGELFF
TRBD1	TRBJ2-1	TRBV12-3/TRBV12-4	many	TGTGCCAGCAGAACCGGGACAGGGAGCTCCTACAATGAGCAGTTCTTC	CASRTGTGSSYNEQFF
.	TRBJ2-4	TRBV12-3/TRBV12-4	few	TGTGCCAGCAGTTTAGAGACACAGGGCGTGCTGTACTTC	CASSLETQGVLYF
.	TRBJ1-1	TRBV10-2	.	TGCGCCAGCAGTCGGCCAGGAATAATGAACACTGAAGCTTTCTTT	CASSRPGIMNTEAFF
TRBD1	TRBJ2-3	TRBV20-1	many	TGCAGTGCTCTTCGGGACAGGGCGGTGTATACGCAGTATTTT	CSALRDRAVYTQYF
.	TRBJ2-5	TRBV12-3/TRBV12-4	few	TGTGCCAGCAGTTTCGGGCCGGGGGTGCCCCAAGAGACCCAGTACTTC	CASSFGPGVPQETQYF
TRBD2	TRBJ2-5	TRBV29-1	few	TGCAGCGTTGAAAGGACTAGCGTACAAGAGACCCAGTACTTC	CSVERTSVQETQYF
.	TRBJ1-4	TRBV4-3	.	TGCGCCAGCAGCCAATGGGGGGCTTGGACTAATGAAAAACTGTTCTTT	CASSQWGAWTNEKLFF
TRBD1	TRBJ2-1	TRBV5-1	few	TGCGCCAGCAGCGGGACAGTTGAGCAGTTCTTC	CASSGTVEQFF
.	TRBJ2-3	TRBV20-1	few	TGCAGACCGAACGGGGACCTCCAGTATTTT	CRPNGDLQYF
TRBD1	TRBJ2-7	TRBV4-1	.	TGCGCCAGCAGCCGAGGGGCCGGGACAGGTAAATCCTACGAGCAGTACTTC	CASSRGAGTGKSYEQYF
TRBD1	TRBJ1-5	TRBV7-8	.	TGTGCCAGCAGCGCGGGACAGGGGAGCTATCAGCCCCAGCATTTT	CASSAGQGSYQPQHF
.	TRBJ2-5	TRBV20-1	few	TGCAGTGGCGAGCCGGCGGCGGGAAACCAAGAGACCCAGTACTTC	CSGEPAAGNQETQYF
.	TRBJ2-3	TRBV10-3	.	TGTGCCATCAGTGCCGATGGGGGGCGGGGGAGCACAGATACGCAGTATTTT	CAISADGGRGSTDTQYF
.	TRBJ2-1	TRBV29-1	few	TGCAGCGTTGAGCTGACAGGAAGGGGGGATGAGCAGTTCTTC	CSVELTGRGDEQFF
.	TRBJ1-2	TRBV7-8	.	TGTGCCAGCAGCTTAGTGGCGGTGGGGGTGAACTATGGCTACGCCTTC	CASSLVAVGVNYGYAF
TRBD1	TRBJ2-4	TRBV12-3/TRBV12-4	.	TGTGCCAGCAGTTTACCGACAGGGGCGGATATAGCCAAAAACATTCAGTACTTC	CASSLPTGADIAKNIQYF
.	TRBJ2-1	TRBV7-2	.	TGTGCCAGCAGCTTAGAACAGCTAGCTGAGCAGTTCTTC	CASSLEQLAEQFF